This T cell receptor beta chain was captured in a study of CD8 T cell repertoires and HIV-1 epitope variants. About the research overall: Each of Twenty-five Gag and Nef epitope peptides stimulated a separate culture.

With regard to this clone: Antigen: not known.

Trimming left V 9 bases short and J 0 bases short, with 15 bases between. CDR3 length: 15 residues. Germline CDR1 MDHEN, CDR2 SYDVKM. Sequenced by immunoSEQ multiplex PCR; TCRdb stores in-frame clones only, minus some. The data contain some 4,700 clones, around 69% of them singletons. This receptor was taken from a male donor with HIV. The sample was cultured CD8+ T cells derived from PBMCs. This rearrangement joins TRBV28 to TRBJ2-4; no definite D call. The chain's CDR3 is CASSQAFLAKNIQYF. CDR3 DNA: TGTGCCAGTTCTCAGGCTTTCTTAGCCAAAAACATTCAGTACTTC.